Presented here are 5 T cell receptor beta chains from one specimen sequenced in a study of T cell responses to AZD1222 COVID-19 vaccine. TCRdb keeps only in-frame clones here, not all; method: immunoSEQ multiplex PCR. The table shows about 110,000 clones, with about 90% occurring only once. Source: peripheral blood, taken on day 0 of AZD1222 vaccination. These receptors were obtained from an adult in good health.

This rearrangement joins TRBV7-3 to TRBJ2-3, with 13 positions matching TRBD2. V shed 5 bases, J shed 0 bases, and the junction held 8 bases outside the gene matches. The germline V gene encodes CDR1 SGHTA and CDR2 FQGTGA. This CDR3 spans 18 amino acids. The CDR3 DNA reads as TGTGCCAGCAGCCCCACTGGGACTAGCGGGGATAGCACAGATACGCAGTATTTT. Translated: CASSPTGTSGDSTDTQYF.

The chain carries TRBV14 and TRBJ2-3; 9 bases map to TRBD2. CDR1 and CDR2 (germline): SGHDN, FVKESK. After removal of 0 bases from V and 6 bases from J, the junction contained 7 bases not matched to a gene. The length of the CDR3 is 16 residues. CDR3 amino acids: CASSQDRLAGVDTQYF. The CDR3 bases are TGTGCCAGCAGCCAAGATCGGTTAGCGGGGGTGGATACGCAGTATTTT.

The CDR3 here is CAWQGQASSYEQYF. The CDR3 coding sequence is TGTGCCTGGCAGGGACAGGCGAGCTCCTACGAGCAGTACTTC. The chain has TRBV30 and TRBJ2-7, with 8 bases matching TRBD1. CDR1 GTSNPN and CDR2 SVGIG come from the germline V gene (reference sequence). Trimming took 5 bases from V and 0 from J; bases not matched to a gene: 6. CDR3 size: 14 residues.

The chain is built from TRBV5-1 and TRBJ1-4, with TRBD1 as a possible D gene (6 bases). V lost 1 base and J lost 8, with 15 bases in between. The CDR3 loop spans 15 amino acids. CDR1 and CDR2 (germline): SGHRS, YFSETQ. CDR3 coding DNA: TGCGCCAGCAGCTTGATGTCAGGGGTGCAAGAAAAACTGTTTTTT. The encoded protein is CASSLMSGVQEKLFF.

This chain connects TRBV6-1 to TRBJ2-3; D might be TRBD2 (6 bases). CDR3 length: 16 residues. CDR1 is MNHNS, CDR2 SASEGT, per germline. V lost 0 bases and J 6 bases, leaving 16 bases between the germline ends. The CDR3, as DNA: TGTGCCAGCAGTGAAGCGCTTTCCCCAGGGAGGGATACGCAGTATTTT. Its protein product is CASSEALSPGRDTQYF.